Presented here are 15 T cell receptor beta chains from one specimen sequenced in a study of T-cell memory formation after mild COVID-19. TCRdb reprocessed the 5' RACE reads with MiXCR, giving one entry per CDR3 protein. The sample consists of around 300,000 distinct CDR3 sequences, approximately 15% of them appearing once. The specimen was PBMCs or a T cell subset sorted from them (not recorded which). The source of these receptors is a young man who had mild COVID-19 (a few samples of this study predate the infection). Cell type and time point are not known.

The CDR3 DNA reads TGTGCCACGGTACAGGGGGCGCAGAACACTGAAGCTTTCTTT. Its protein product is CATVQGAQNTEAFF. The gene calls are TRBV10-3 and TRBJ1-1; 9 bases align to TRBD1. Per the germline V gene, CDR1 is ENHRY and CDR2 is SYGVKD. The ends lost 10 bases at V and 1 base at J; junction bases unmatched: 7. The CDR3 runs to 14 residues.

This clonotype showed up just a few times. CDR3 region: CASSQNGVTQYF. In DNA form, the CDR3 reads TGCGCCAGCAGCCAGAACGGGGTAACGCAGTATTTT. This sequence joins TRBV4-3 and TRBJ2-3; a possible D gene is TRBD2 (5 bases). Per germline, CDR1 LGHNA and CDR2 YSLEER. This CDR3 is built from 12 residues. The ends were cut back, 3 bases at V and 9 bases at J, with 10 bases in the middle.

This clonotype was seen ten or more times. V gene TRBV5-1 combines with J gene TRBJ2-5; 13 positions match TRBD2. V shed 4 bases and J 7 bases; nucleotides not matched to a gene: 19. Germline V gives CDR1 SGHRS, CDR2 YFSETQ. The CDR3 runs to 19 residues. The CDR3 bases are TGCGCCAGCAGCGGCTCCCCGGGACTAGCGGGGTTACGAGTAGCGACCCAGTACTTC. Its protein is CASSGSPGLAGLRVATQYF.

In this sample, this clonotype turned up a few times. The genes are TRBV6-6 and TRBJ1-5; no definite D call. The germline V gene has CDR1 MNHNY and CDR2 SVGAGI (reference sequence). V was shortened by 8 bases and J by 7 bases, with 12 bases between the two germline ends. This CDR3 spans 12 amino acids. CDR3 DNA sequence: TGTGCCAGCGGCCCTGGTGGACAGCCCCAGCATTTT. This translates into CASGPGGQPQHF.

The CDR3 region has the DNA TGTGCCAGCTCACCAACCCAAGGGGGGAACACTGAAGCTTTCTTT. Protein: CASSPTQGGNTEAFF. V usage is TRBV18 and J usage is TRBJ1-1; weak D call: TRBD1 (6 bases). The V end was cut by 2 bases, the J end by 1 base, with 11 bases between. CDR3 size: 15 residues. Germline values: CDR1 KGHSH, CDR2 LQKENI.

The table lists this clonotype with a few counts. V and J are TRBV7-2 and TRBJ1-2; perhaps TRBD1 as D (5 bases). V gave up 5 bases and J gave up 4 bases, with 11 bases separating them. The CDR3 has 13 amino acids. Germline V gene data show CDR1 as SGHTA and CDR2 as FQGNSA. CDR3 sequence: CASSPDSFYGYTF. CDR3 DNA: TGTGCCAGCAGCCCCGACAGCTTCTATGGCTACACCTTC.

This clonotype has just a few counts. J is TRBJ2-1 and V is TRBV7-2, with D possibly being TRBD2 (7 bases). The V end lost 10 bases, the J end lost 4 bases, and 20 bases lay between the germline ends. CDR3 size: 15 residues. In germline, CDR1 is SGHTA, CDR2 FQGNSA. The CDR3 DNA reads TGTGCCACCCATCCCCCGGGGGGCATTTACAATGAGCAGTTCTTC. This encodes CATHPPGGIYNEQFF.

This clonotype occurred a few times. CDR3 in amino acids: CASSLGSWGWTEAFF. The CDR3 nucleotides read TGTGCCAGCAGCTTGGGTTCCTGGGGATGGACTGAAGCTTTCTTT. This chain links TRBV5-4 with TRBJ1-1, with no clear D. The germline V gene encodes CDR1 SGHNT and CDR2 YYREEE (reference sequence). V dropped 0 bases and J dropped 5 bases, with 14 bases sitting between them. The CDR3 length is 15 residues.

This chain's CDR3 is CASRGVYEQFF. The DNA of the CDR3 is TGTGCCTCCCGGGGGGTATATGAGCAGTTCTTC. V gene TRBV12-3 or TRBV12-4 combines with J gene TRBJ2-1, with TRBD2 matching over 7 bases. V was pared by 11 bases and J by 8 bases, with 6 bases of the junction left unmatched. The CDR3 loop spans 11 amino acids.

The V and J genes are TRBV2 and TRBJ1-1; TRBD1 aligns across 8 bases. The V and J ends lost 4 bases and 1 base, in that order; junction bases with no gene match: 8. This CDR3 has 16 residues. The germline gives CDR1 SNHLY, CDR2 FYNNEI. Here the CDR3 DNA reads TGTGCCAGCAGTGTAGCCAGGGGGCTTGAGAACACTGAAGCTTTCTTT. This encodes CASSVARGLENTEAFF.

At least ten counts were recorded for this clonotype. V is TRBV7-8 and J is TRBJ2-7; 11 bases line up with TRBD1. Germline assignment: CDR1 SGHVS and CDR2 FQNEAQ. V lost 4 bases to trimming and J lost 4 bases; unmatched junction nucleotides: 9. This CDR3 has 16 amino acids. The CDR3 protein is CASSSRPGQGGYEQYF. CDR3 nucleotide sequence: TGTGCCAGCAGCTCACGACCGGGACAGGGGGGTTACGAGCAGTACTTC.

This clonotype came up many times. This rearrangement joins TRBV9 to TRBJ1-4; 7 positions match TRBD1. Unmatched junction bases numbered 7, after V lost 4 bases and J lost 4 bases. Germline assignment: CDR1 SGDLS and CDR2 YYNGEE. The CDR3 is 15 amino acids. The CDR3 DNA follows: TGTGCCAGCAGCATCCGGGACAGCAGTAATGAAAAACTGTTTTTT. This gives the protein CASSIRDSSNEKLFF.

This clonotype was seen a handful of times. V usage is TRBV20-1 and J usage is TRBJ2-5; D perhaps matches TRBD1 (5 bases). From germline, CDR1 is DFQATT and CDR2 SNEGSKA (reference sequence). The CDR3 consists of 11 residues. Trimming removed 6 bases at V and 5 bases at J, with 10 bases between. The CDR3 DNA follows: TGCAGTGCCCGGACATGGGAGACCCAGTACTTC. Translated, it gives CSARTWETQYF.

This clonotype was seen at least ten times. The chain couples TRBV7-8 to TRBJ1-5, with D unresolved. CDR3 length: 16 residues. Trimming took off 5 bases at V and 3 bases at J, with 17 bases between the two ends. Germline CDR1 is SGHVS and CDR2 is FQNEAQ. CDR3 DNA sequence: TGTGCCAGCAGCCATATTAACTATAGCCCCAATCAGCCCCAGCATTTT. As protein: CASSHINYSPNQPQHF.

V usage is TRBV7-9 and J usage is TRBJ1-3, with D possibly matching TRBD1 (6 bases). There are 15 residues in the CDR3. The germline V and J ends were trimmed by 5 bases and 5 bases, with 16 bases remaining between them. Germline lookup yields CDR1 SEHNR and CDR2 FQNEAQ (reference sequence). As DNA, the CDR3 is TGTGCCAGCAGCGTGGACCCCGGGGGGCGAAACACCATATATTTT. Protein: CASSVDPGGRNTIYF.